This T cell receptor beta chain was captured in a study of T cell responses to AZD1222 COVID-19 vaccine listed by TCRdb under 2021. For the wider study: AZD1222 recipients whose second dose came at about 4 weeks and those whose second dose came at about 12 weeks were combined into one group, since spike-specific TCR depth and breadth did not differ between the two schedules. TCR sequencing covered some 250 trial participants: 200 to 220 given two doses of AZD1222 and around 26 given two doses of MenACWY control vaccine. Trial participants were enrolled by age into 18-55, 56-69 and 70-plus year subgroups, with roughly 160, 29 and 62 TCR-sequenced participants respectively.

On this clone: This clone's antigen is unknown. The sample holds no much larger clone one base away, and base qualities are not on file.

The sample's time point, from its label and the paper: baseline before first vaccination. Samples from vaccinated people were obtained from the UK trials COV001 and COV002, which included a single-blind randomized controlled phase 2/3 trial of AZD1222 (ChAdOx1 nCoV-19) in healthy adults. For TCRbeta chain sequencing, PBMC samples were collected from trial participants at day 0 and at day 28 after the second dose. The paper's findings and limits, for the study overall: Because no day 14 peak-response samples were available, the repertoires could be characterized only after the peak T cell response. After two AZD1222 doses, both the breadth and the depth of spike-specific TCRs were significantly higher than at day 0 and than in MenACWY recipients. Conclusions about previously exposed vaccinees were limited because only six or seven AZD1222 recipients were SARS-CoV-2 seropositive at baseline. In the small 56-69-year group, the increase in depth fell short of significance, most likely because of low power. Reportedly, almost half of the unique spike-specific TCRs recognized epitopes lying outside the regions that are mutated in the B.1.351 and B.1.1.7 variants. Participants were mostly white British and included more females than males, and it was suggested by the authors that clonal diversity may have been underestimated. Vaccine-associated CD4 TCRs spanned the whole spike protein, with dominant responses in regions 160-218 and 743-854.

CDR1 and CDR2 are read off the germline V gene as MGHDK and SYGVNS. The V and J ends are trimmed by 2 bases and 6 bases, leaving 10 bases between them. Taken from cysteine to phenylalanine, the CDR3 has 13 residues. The only DNA kept is the CDR3, 39 bases in frame from the first base. The CDR3 regions of human TCRbeta chains were subjected to immunosequencing. In the source study's methods: TCRs in the repertoires were compared against a reference library of SARS-CoV-2-specific TCRs that had been generated with the MIRA antigen-specificity platform. Breadth was defined as the fraction of unique TCRs that were SARS-CoV-2-associated, and depth was defined as the fraction of total T cells that were SARS-CoV-2-associated. Each spike-specific TCR was assigned to its reactive spike region and to a CD4 or CD8 class using the MIRA data. Log10-transformed breadth and depth values were compared by one-way ANOVA with Sidak's multiple comparisons tests. Held by TCRdb, this immuneACCESS table contains in-frame sequences only and omits some clones. Under half of the omission traces to an unresolved V gene where checked; the cause of the rest is unknown. That table supplies the V and J calls and clone size; D and trimming were determined from the DNA. The sample table holds more than 85,000 clones, of which 82% were seen once. The ten most abundant clones make up about 5% of the sample.

The chain was built from TRBV25-1 and TRBJ1-2, with TRBD1 as a weak D call on 5 bases. Here the sequenced sample was peripheral blood, taken on day 0 of AZD1222 vaccination. This receptor was identified in an adult in good health. The bases are TGTGCCAGCAGTGAAGGGGGAATGGATGGCTACACCTTC. Its protein is CASSEGGMDGYTF.